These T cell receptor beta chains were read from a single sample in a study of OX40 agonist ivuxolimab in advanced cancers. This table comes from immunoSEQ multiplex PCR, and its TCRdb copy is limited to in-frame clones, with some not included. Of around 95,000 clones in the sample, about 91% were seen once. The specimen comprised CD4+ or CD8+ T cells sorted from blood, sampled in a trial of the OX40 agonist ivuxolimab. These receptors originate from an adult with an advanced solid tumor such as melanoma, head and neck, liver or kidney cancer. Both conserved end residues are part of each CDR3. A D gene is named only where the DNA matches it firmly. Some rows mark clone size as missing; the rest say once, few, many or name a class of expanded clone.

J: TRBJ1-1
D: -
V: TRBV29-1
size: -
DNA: TGCAGCGGATACAGGGAGGGTGTGAACACTGAAGCTTTCTTT
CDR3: CSGYREGVNTEAFF

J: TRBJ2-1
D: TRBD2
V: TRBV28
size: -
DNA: TGTGCCAGCTCCCCGGCGGGACTAGCGGGAGGGGGTGAGCAGTTCTTC
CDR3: CASSPAGLAGGGEQFF

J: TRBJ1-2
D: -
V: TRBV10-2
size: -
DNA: TGCGCCAGCAGTGAATTGGCAGTCTATGGCTACACCTTC
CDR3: CASSELAVYGYTF

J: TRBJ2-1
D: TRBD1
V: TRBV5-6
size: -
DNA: TGTGCCAGCAGCGGCACAGGGGGCTTCTACAATGAGCAGTTCTTC
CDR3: CASSGTGGFYNEQFF

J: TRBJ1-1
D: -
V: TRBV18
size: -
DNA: TGTGCCAGCTCACATAAACAGGGCAACACTGAAGCTTTCTTT
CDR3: CASSHKQGNTEAFF

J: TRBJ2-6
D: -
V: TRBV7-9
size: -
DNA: TGTGCCAGCAGCCCTAAGGGTTCTGGGGCCAACGTCCTGACTTTC
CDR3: CASSPKGSGANVLTF

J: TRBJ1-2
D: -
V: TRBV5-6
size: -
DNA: TGTGCCAGCAGCTTGGGGGGAGGCTACACCTTC
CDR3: CASSLGGGYTF

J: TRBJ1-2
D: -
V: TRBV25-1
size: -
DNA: TGTGCCAGCAGTCCTTCGTCGGCCCCGATCTATGGCTACACCTTC
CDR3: CASSPSSAPIYGYTF

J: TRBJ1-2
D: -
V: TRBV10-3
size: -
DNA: TGTGCCATCAGTGTAGACGGTAACTATGGCTACACCTTC
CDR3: CAISVDGNYGYTF

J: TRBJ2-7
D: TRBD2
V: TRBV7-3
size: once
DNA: TGTGCCAGCAACCCTAGCGGGATTGGCGAGCAGTACTTC
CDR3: CASNPSGIGEQYF

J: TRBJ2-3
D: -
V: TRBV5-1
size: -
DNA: TGCGCCAGCAGCTCCTTATCGGGACTCGGGACAGATACGCAGTATTTT
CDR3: CASSSLSGLGTDTQYF

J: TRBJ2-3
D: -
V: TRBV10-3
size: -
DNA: TGTGCCATCAGTATGACAGGCCGGGATACGCAGTATTTT
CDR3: CAISMTGRDTQYF

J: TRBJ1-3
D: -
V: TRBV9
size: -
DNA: TGTGCCAGCAGCGTAGTTCCCGACAGCTCTGGAAACACCATATATTTT
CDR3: CASSVVPDSSGNTIYF

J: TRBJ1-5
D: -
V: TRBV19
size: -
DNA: TGTGCCAGTAGTACGACGGGTTATAGCAATCAGCCCCAGCATTTT
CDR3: CASSTTGYSNQPQHF